The 28 T cell receptor beta chains below come from one sample, sequenced in a study of T cell responses to AZD1222 COVID-19 vaccine. Measured with immunoSEQ multiplex PCR; TCRdb has only the in-frame clones, and not every one. The top ten hold around 4.1% of the sample, which has 150,000 or so clones, 82% seen once. The sample consisted of peripheral blood, taken on day 0 of MenACWY control vaccination. These TCRs come from an adult in good health.

J is TRBJ1-2 and V is TRBV11-2, with a possible D match to TRBD1 (5 bases). The V end lost 4 bases, the J end lost 6 bases, and 21 bases lay between the germline ends. Germline V CDR1 and CDR2: SGHAT, FQNNGV. This CDR3 comprises 16 residues. CDR3: CASSSVRGRGLDGYTF. CDR3 nucleotides: TGTGCCAGCAGCTCTGTTAGGGGCCGTGGGTTGGATGGCTACACCTTC.

The chain employs TRBV19 and TRBJ2-6; perhaps TRBD2 as D (7 bases). CDR1 and CDR2 (germline): LNHDA, SQIVND (reference sequence). Trimming took 3 bases from V and 0 from J, leaving 15 bases between them. The length of the CDR3 is 18 residues. The CDR3, as DNA: TGTGCCAGTAGTATGCCGGGGGCGGGGGCCTCTGGGGCCAACGTCCTGACTTTC. Translating it yields CASSMPGAGASGANVLTF.

This sequence joins TRBV4-1 and TRBJ1-5; D not certain. With 3 bases removed from V and 4 bases from J, the gap between germline ends came to 7 bases. Germline V gene data show CDR1 as MGHRA and CDR2 as YSYEKL. The CDR3 runs 13 residues. The CDR3 loop is CASSHGRNQPQHF. The CDR3 coding sequence is TGCGCCAGCAGCCACGGACGAAATCAGCCCCAGCATTTT.

This chain connects TRBV5-6 to TRBJ2-5; D is undetermined. CDR1 and CDR2 from the germline V gene are SGHDT and YYEEEE. This CDR3 is built from 14 residues. The V end was cut by 2 bases, the J end by 0 bases, with 8 bases between. The CDR3 bases are TGTGCCAGCAGCTTTAGACCGTACCAAGAGACCCAGTACTTC. The encoded protein is CASSFRPYQETQYF.

The CDR3 spells CASDLTGSSGANVLTF. CDR3 coding DNA: TGTGCTAGTGACCTGACAGGAAGCTCTGGGGCCAACGTCCTGACTTTC. The chain joins TRBV12-5 to TRBJ2-6, with D maybe TRBD1 (6 bases). CDR1 LGHNT and CDR2 FRNRAP come from the germline V gene. This CDR3 contains 16 residues. Trimming removed 7 bases from V and 0 bases from J, with 13 bases in between.

The chain links TRBV6-6 to TRBJ2-1; 9 nucleotides line up with TRBD2. Germline CDR1 and CDR2: MNHNY and SVGAGI (reference sequence). This CDR3 has 15 amino acids. V gave up 2 bases and J gave up 10 bases; unmatched junction bases: 9. The CDR3 region is CASSYNRAGGREQFF. DNA for the CDR3: TGTGCCAGCAGTTACAATCGAGCGGGGGGAAGAGAGCAGTTCTTC.

This clone was observed many times. This rearrangement joins TRBV9 to TRBJ2-7; D not resolved. Trimming left V 0 bases short and J 2 bases short, with 9 bases between. The germline V gene has CDR1 SGDLS and CDR2 YYNGEE. CDR3 length: 14 amino acids. CDR3 nucleotide sequence: TGTGCCAGCAGCGTAGTCGGCACCACCTACGAGCAGTACGTC. Its protein is CASSVVGTTYEQYV.

This clone has more than one count but fewer than ten. V gene TRBV5-6 combines with J gene TRBJ1-6; TRBD1 aligns across 8 bases. Trimming took 3 bases from V and 6 from J; bases not matched to a gene: 5. The CDR3 covers 15 residues. Germline CDR1 reads SGHDT; CDR2 reads YYEEEE. CDR3 DNA: TGTGCCAGCAGCTACGGACAGGGCGGTAATTCACCCCTCCACTTT. This sequence encodes CASSYGQGGNSPLHF.

V gene TRBV19 combines with J gene TRBJ1-2; 8 nucleotides align to TRBD1. The V gene end was trimmed by 3 bases and the J gene end by 6 bases; junction bases not matched to a gene: 6. Germline V gene data show CDR1 as LNHDA and CDR2 as SQIVND (reference sequence). This CDR3 is 14 amino acids long. CDR3 sequence (DNA): TGTGCCAGTAGTATCCGGACAGGGACCAATGGCTACACCTTC. Translated: CASSIRTGTNGYTF.

This rearrangement joins TRBV4-2 to TRBJ2-2; 8 bases map to TRBD1. After removal of 0 bases from V and 6 bases from J, the junction contained 0 bases not matched to a gene. The CDR3 runs to 14 residues. Per germline, CDR1 LGHNA and CDR2 YNFKEQ. The CDR3 sequence: CASSQEDRAGELFF. The CDR3 region has the DNA TGTGCCAGCAGCCAAGAGGACAGGGCCGGGGAGCTGTTTTTT.

This chain joins TRBV5-8 and TRBJ1-5; no definite D call. This CDR3 contains 13 residues. CDR1 is SGHTS and CDR2 is YDEGEE in the germline V gene. V gave up 4 bases and J gave up 5 bases, with 10 bases separating them. The CDR3 sequence is CASSADGDQPQHF. In nucleotides, the CDR3 is TGTGCCAGCAGCGCTGACGGCGATCAGCCCCAGCATTTT.

CDR3 DNA: TGCGCCAGCAGCCAAGAAGGACAGGGGAAGTATCGGGGCTACACCTTC. This sequence encodes CASSQEGQGKYRGYTF. V is TRBV4-1 and J is TRBJ1-2, with 9 bases matching TRBD1. The trim removed 0 bases at V and 8 bases at J, leaving 10 bases unmatched. The CDR3 has 16 residues. CDR1 and CDR2 (germline): MGHRA, YSYEKL.

This sequence joins TRBV6-5 and TRBJ1-1; D remains unclear. V was pared by 3 bases and J by 0 bases, with 8 bases between. Looked up from germline, CDR1 is MNHEY and CDR2 is SVGAGI. The CDR3 totals 14 residues. CDR3 loop: CASSYRHLNTEAFF. DNA for the CDR3: TGTGCCAGCAGTTATCGACACCTGAACACTGAAGCTTTCTTT.

The count of this clone is one. V gene TRBV6-5 combines with J gene TRBJ2-1; D gene ambiguous. Trimming shortened V by 7 bases and J by 1 base, and 8 bases separated the two germline ends. CDR1 and CDR2 from the germline V gene are MNHEY and SVGAGI. The CDR3 loop spans 13 amino acids. The CDR3 protein is CASTKGSYNEQFF. CDR3 DNA sequence: TGTGCCAGCACTAAGGGATCCTACAATGAGCAGTTCTTC.

The chain carries TRBV19 and TRBJ2-3; TRBD1 aligns across 7 bases. The CDR3 covers 16 residues. The ends lost 5 bases at V and 2 bases at J; junction bases unmatched: 10. Per the germline V gene, CDR1 is LNHDA and CDR2 is SQIVND (reference sequence). This chain's CDR3 is CASSLRTGHITDTQYF. The CDR3 bases are TGTGCCAGTAGTCTTCGGACAGGCCATATCACAGATACGCAGTATTTT. Looking up the rest from reference TRBV19 and TRBJ2-3 gives the full variable domain: DGGITQSPKYLFRKEGQNVTLSCEQNLNHDAMYWYRQDPGQGLRLIYYSQIVNDFQKGDIAEGYSVSREKKESFPLTVTSAQKNPTAFYLCASSLRTGHITDTQYFGPGTRLTVL.

The V and J genes are TRBV9 and TRBJ2-7, with TRBD2 as a possible D gene (6 bases). There are 14 residues in the CDR3. Germline-derived CDR1 and CDR2 are SGDLS and YYNGEE. V shed 4 bases and J shed 1 base, with 12 bases lying between them. The CDR3 nucleotides are TGTGCCAGCAGCCCCCGACTAGATTCCTACGAGCAGTACTTC. The encoded protein is CASSPRLDSYEQYF.

This chain joins TRBV14 and TRBJ2-3; the match to TRBD2 covers 8 bases. V shed 2 bases and J 4 bases; nucleotides not matched to a gene: 2. The CDR3 consists of 14 residues. Germline CDR1 SGHDN, CDR2 FVKESK. The CDR3 DNA reads TGTGCCAGCAGCCAATTGACTAGCGCAGATACGCAGTATTTT. Its translation: CASSQLTSADTQYF.

The V and J genes are TRBV7-9 and TRBJ2-3; D is undetermined. Trimming cost V 5 bases and J 0 bases, with 21 bases left between them. The CDR3 has 18 amino acids. The germline V gene encodes CDR1 SEHNR and CDR2 FQNEAQ (reference sequence). The CDR3 nucleotides read TGTGCCAGCAGCCCTAGAACCGGTCACCCCCGTAGCACAGATACGCAGTATTTT. Protein: CASSPRTGHPRSTDTQYF. The full variable domain, in which reference TRBV7-9 and TRBJ2-3 provide the parts outside the CDR3, is DTGVSQNPRHKITKRGQNVTFRCDPISEHNRLYWYRQTLGQGPEFLTYFQNEAQLEKSRLLSDRFSAERPKGSFSTLEIQRTEQGDSAMYLCASSPRTGHPRSTDTQYFGPGTRLTVL.

This clone showed up just once. The chain links TRBV7-2 to TRBJ1-1; 8 bases fit TRBD1. The germline V gene encodes CDR1 SGHTA and CDR2 FQGNSA. This CDR3 region has 13 residues. The J segment lost 0 bases and the V segment lost 8 bases, leaving 2 bases of the junction unmatched. CDR3 in DNA: TGTGCCAGCGGGGACAGGCTGAACACTGAAGCTTTCTTT. Translation: CASGDRLNTEAFF.

J is TRBJ2-5 and V is TRBV7-9, with 8 nucleotides matching TRBD1. The ends lost 5 bases at V and 4 bases at J; junction bases unmatched: 9. Germline-derived CDR1 and CDR2 are SEHNR and FQNEAQ (reference sequence). This CDR3 spans 15 amino acids. Here the CDR3 reads CASSRDRGARETQYF. The CDR3 coding sequence is TGTGCCAGCAGCCGAGACAGGGGTGCGCGAGAGACCCAGTACTTC.

This clone was seen more than once but under ten times. J is TRBJ1-1 and V is TRBV19; tentative D call: TRBD1 (6 bases). Trimming removed 1 base from V and 4 bases from J, with 13 bases in between. The germline CDR1 and CDR2 sequences are LNHDA and SQIVND (reference sequence). CDR3 size: 15 residues. CDR3 protein: CASSIALRGGTEAFF. The DNA for the CDR3 is TGTGCCAGTAGTATAGCCCTCAGGGGTGGCACTGAAGCTTTCTTT.

The J gene is TRBJ2-1, the V gene TRBV7-6; possibly TRBD2 for D (5 bases). The germline gives CDR1 SGHVS, CDR2 FNYEAQ. The length of the CDR3 is 17 residues. Trimming shortened V by 2 bases and J by 1 base, and 15 bases separated the two germline ends. CDR3 DNA sequence: TGTGCCAGCAGCTTATTCGGACCGGGGTCATCCTACAATGAGCAGTTCTTC. This encodes CASSLFGPGSSYNEQFF.

This chain uses TRBV5-1 with TRBJ2-7, with D maybe TRBD2 (6 bases). The CDR3 runs to 13 residues. The germline V and J ends were trimmed by 0 bases and 3 bases, with 7 bases remaining between them. Germline V CDR1 and CDR2: SGHRS, YFSETQ. The CDR3 here is CASSLVGGYEQYF. CDR3 DNA: TGCGCCAGCAGCTTGGTGGGGGGCTACGAGCAGTACTTC.

The chain joins TRBV2 to TRBJ2-5; D remains ambiguous. The CDR3 is made up of 14 amino acids. The germline CDR1 and CDR2 sequences are SNHLY and FYNNEI. V lost 8 bases to trimming and J lost 4 bases, with 17 bases between them. The CDR3 DNA sequence: TGTGCCAGCTGCGCTTGGCCCCCAGGAGAGACCCAGTACTTC. This translates into CASCAWPPGETQYF.

The chain carries TRBV7-2 and TRBJ1-6; D is unresolved. CDR1 and CDR2 from the germline V gene are SGHTA and FQGNSA. This CDR3 is 15 amino acids long. V dropped 4 bases and J dropped 5 bases, with 12 bases sitting between them. DNA for the CDR3: TGTGCCAGCAGCTCCTACCGGACTGATAATTCACCCCTCCACTTT. This sequence encodes CASSSYRTDNSPLHF. Filled out from reference TRBV7-2 and TRBJ1-6, the complete variable domain reads GAGVSQSPSNKVTEKGKDVELRCDPISGHTALYWYRQSLGQGLEFLIYFQGNSAPDKSGLPSDRFSAERTGGSVSTLTIQRTQQEDSAVYLCASSSYRTDNSPLHFGNGTRLTVT.

J is TRBJ2-1 and V is TRBV2; the match to TRBD1 covers 7 bases. J lost 2 bases, V lost 8 bases, and 12 bases had no gene match. Germline V gene sequence: CDR1 SNHLY, CDR2 FYNNEI. The CDR3 extends over 16 amino acids. The CDR3 DNA reads as TGTGCCAGCCGCCCGACTGGGACAGTGGCCTACAATGAGCAGTTCTTC. Its protein product is CASRPTGTVAYNEQFF.

CDR3 amino acids: CATPRSYEQYV. CDR3 nucleotides: TGTGCCACCCCGAGGAGCTACGAGCAGTACGTC. The V gene is TRBV6-5, the J gene TRBJ2-7; D gene ambiguous. The CDR3 is 11 amino acids. The germline gives CDR1 MNHEY, CDR2 SVGAGI. The V and J ends lost 10 bases and 3 bases respectively, with 10 bases between them.

The genes are TRBV5-4 and TRBJ2-6, with no clear D. The CDR3 length is 17 residues. V lost 6 bases, J lost 0 bases, and 16 bases lay in between. Germline V CDR1 and CDR2: SGHNT, YYREEE (reference sequence). The CDR3 protein is CASTVGTPSSGANVLTF. The CDR3 DNA follows: TGTGCCAGCACCGTCGGCACCCCTAGCTCTGGGGCCAACGTCCTGACTTTC.